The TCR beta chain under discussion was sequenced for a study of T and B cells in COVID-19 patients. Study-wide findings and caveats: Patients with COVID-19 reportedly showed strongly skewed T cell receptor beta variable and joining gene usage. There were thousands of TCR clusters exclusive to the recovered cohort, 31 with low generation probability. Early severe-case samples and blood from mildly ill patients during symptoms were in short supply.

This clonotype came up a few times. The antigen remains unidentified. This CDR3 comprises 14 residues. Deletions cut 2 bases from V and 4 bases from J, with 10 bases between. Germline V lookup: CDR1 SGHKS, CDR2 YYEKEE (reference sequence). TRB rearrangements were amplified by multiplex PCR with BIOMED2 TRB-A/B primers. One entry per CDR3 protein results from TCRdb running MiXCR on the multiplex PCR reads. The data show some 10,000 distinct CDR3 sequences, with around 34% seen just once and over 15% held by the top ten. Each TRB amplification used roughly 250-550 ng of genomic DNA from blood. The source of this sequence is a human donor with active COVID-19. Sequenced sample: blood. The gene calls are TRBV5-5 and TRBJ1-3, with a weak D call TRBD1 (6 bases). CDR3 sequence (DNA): TGTGCCAGCAGCTTTGGGGGCTTCGGAAACACCATATATTTT. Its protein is CASSFGGFGNTIYF. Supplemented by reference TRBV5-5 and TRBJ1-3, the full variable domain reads DAGVTQSPTHLIKTRGQQVTLRCSPISGHKSVSWYQQVLGQGPQFIFQYYEKEERGRGNFPDRFSARQFPNYSSELNVNALLLGDSALYLCASSFGGFGNTIYFGEGSWLTVV.